Listed below are T cell receptor beta chains from one sample, sequenced in a study of CD8 T cells in ankylosing spondylitis. TCRdb re-analysed the 5' RACE reads in MiXCR, keeping a single row per CDR3 protein. This table holds about 210,000 distinct CDR3 sequences, about 6.7% found once. Sequencing was carried out using blood, either unsorted or a sorted T cell fraction (not recorded which). These TCRs come from a male donor with ankylosing spondylitis. CDR3s include the opening cysteine and the closing phenylalanine or tryptophan. D genes are given only for firm matches. Clone size appears in some rows only: once, few, many, or a class for an expanded clone.

j_gene,d_gene,abundance,v_gene,CDR3aa,CDR3nt
TRBJ2-7,NA,NA,TRBV12-3/TRBV12-4,CASSLLGIHYEQYF,TGTGCCAGCAGTTTACTCGGTATTCACTACGAGCAGTACTTC
TRBJ2-2,TRBD2,many,TRBV28,CASSPLAGEAGELFF,TGTGCCAGCAGTCCCTTAGCGGGGGAGGCCGGGGAGCTGTTTTTT
TRBJ2-1,NA,many,TRBV7-3,CASSLTGGTNEQFF,TGTGCCAGCAGCTTAACGGGGGGAACCAATGAGCAGTTCTTC
TRBJ1-2,NA,NA,TRBV3-1,CASSPPGRNNYGYTF,TGTGCCAGCAGCCCGCCGGGACGGAACAACTATGGCTACACCTTC
TRBJ2-5,NA,few,TRBV7-9,CASRSLTGRYQETQYF,TGTGCCAGCAGATCCCTGACGGGACGGTACCAAGAGACCCAGTACTTC
TRBJ2-2,TRBD1,NA,TRBV11-3,CASSLDTGDSGELFF,TGTGCCAGCAGCCTCGACACAGGGGATTCCGGGGAGCTGTTTTTT
TRBJ2-3,TRBD2,few,TRBV7-6,CASSSSGGSGDTQYF,TGTGCCAGCAGCTCGAGCGGGGGTTCAGGAGATACGCAGTATTTT
TRBJ2-7,TRBD1,few,TRBV20-1,CSASSRDRGLGEQYF,TGCAGTGCTTCCTCCCGGGACAGGGGGCTAGGCGAGCAGTACTTC
TRBJ2-1,TRBD2,many,TRBV27,CASSPRTSGAAYNEQFF,TGTGCCAGCAGTCCCCGGACTAGCGGGGCTGCCTACAATGAGCAGTTCTTC
TRBJ2-1,TRBD2,many,TRBV7-8,CASSPRGAGSYNEQFF,TGTGCCAGCAGCCCTCGGGGAGCGGGGTCCTACAATGAGCAGTTCTTC
TRBJ1-5,NA,NA,TRBV4-3,CASSQEGWAGGNQPQHF,TGCGCCAGCAGCCAAGAAGGGTGGGCAGGGGGCAATCAGCCCCAGCATTTT
TRBJ2-7,NA,many,TRBV11-2,CASSLGGGRNEQYF,TGTGCCAGCAGCTTAGGTGGGGGGCGCAACGAGCAGTACTTC
TRBJ2-2,NA,many,TRBV29-1,CSVVLALQSGELFF,TGCAGCGTTGTCCTCGCCCTCCAGTCCGGGGAGCTGTTTTTT
TRBJ2-3,NA,many,TRBV2,CASTSPRTDTQYF,TGTGCCAGCACCAGTCCGCGGACAGATACGCAGTATTTT
TRBJ2-7,NA,many,TRBV5-1,CASSLGQGWYF,TGCGCCAGCAGCTTGGGCCAGGGTTGGTACTTC
TRBJ2-7,NA,many,TRBV5-6,CASSSAVSSPYEQYF,TGTGCCAGCAGCTCGGCCGTTTCATCACCCTACGAGCAGTACTTC
TRBJ2-7,NA,many,TRBV4-3,CASSQDSARGEQYF,TGCGCCAGCAGCCAAGATAGTGCTAGGGGCGAGCAGTACTTC
TRBJ1-2,NA,few,TRBV3-1,CASSPTKTGYYGYTF,TGTGCCAGCAGCCCAACGAAAACAGGTTACTATGGCTACACCTTC
TRBJ2-7,NA,many,TRBV4-2,CASSQEQGGGSYEQYF,TGTGCCAGCAGCCAAGAACAGGGCGGAGGGTCCTACGAGCAGTACTTC
TRBJ1-5,NA,many,TRBV7-2,CASSLLLAGSNQPQHF,TGTGCCAGCAGCTTATTGTTGGCAGGAAGCAATCAGCCCCAGCATTTT
TRBJ2-5,TRBD1,many,TRBV4-3,CASSQETGVQETQYF,TGCGCCAGCAGCCAAGAGACAGGGGTACAAGAGACCCAGTACTTC
TRBJ2-1,NA,NA,TRBV7-6,CASSLAPISSYNEQFF,TGTGCCAGCAGCTTAGCCCCTATAAGCTCCTACAATGAGCAGTTCTTC
TRBJ2-7,TRBD2,many,TRBV20-1,CSARDPLAGAPHEQYF,TGCAGTGCTAGAGACCCACTAGCGGGGGCTCCGCACGAGCAGTACTTC
TRBJ2-7,NA,many,TRBV28,CASRGQIYEQYF,TGTGCCAGCAGGGGACAAATCTACGAGCAGTACTTC
TRBJ1-1,NA,many,TRBV12-3/TRBV12-4,CASRSPTEAFF,TGTGCCAGCAGATCACCTACTGAAGCTTTCTTT
TRBJ1-1,NA,many,TRBV4-2,CASSQDEWRNTEAFF,TGTGCCAGCAGCCAAGATGAGTGGAGGAACACTGAAGCTTTCTTT
TRBJ2-1,NA,many,TRBV11-1,CASSFELTDMRSYNEQFF,TGTGCCAGCAGCTTTGAACTAACGGATATGCGCTCCTACAATGAGCAGTTCTTC
TRBJ2-3,NA,NA,TRBV7-3,CASSPRGPREGTDTQYF,TGTGCCAGCAGCCCCCGTGGGCCTAGAGAGGGCACAGATACGCAGTATTTT
TRBJ1-2,TRBD1,many,TRBV29-1,CSVEKGPRGRDYGYTF,TGCAGCGTTGAAAAGGGTCCCAGGGGGCGCGACTATGGCTACACCTTC
TRBJ1-6,NA,few,TRBV9,CASSVGQGMSNSPLHF,TGTGCCAGCAGCGTAGGCCAGGGAATGTCTAATTCACCCCTCCACTTT